This T cell receptor beta chain is drawn from a study of vaccination effects on CD4 cells after COVID-19. The table came from immunoSEQ multiplex PCR; TCRdb's copy has only in-frame clones and leaves some out. The table lists 50,000 or so clones, around 67% of them singletons. On this clone: Its antigen is not identified.

Trimming removed 5 bases from V and 4 bases from J, with 17 bases in between. There are 15 residues in the CDR3. In germline, CDR1 is MNHEY, CDR2 SMNVEV (reference sequence). Culture lasted about nine days before CD4+ T cell isolation. This rearrangement joins TRBV27 to TRBJ2-5, with D possibly matching TRBD1 (5 bases). This receptor was identified in a human donor who received a COVID-19 vaccine. The starting material was CD4+ T cells from PBMCs cultured without peptide, obtained before COVID-19 vaccination. CDR3 bases: TGTGCCAGCAGTCGACTCCAGGGTAGGGGAGAGACCCAGTACTTC. Its protein product is CASSRLQGRGETQYF.